This TCR beta chain was captured in a study of blood T cell repertoires in COVID-19. Study as a whole: Sites across the United States, Italy and Spain contributed samples from acute and convalescent COVID-19. From T cells, B-cell-depleted T cells, or PBMCs came the material, which was cDNA or gDNA.

Original handling: Counts of nucleated cells, estimated from reference gene primer amplification, were obtained. Profiled with immunoSEQ multiplex PCR; TCRdb holds only in-frame clones, not every one. That table is the source of V, J and clone size, and D and trimming were worked out from the DNA. This table has 310,000 or so clones, approximately 88% appearing once. Germline CDR1 is MNHEY and CDR2 is SMNVEV (reference sequence). V lost 5 bases and J lost 1; bases outside the gene matches: 3. CDR3 size: 14 residues. Specimen: peripheral blood. The clonotype was recovered from a woman in her fifties or sixties with active or convalescent COVID-19. J is TRBJ2-3 and V is TRBV27; 7 positions match TRBD1. The CDR3 nucleotides are TGTGCCAGCAGTCTTACAGGGGGCACAGATACGCAGTATTTT. Its translation: CASSLTGGTDTQYF.